The T cell receptor beta chain under discussion was sequenced for a study of cytomegalovirus exposure and HLA in healthy donors. Study findings and constraints: The productive fraction for most TCR beta V segments was about 90% or about 30% in an earlier analysis. An apparent linkage of common viral pathogens to several of the most significant clusters emerged in a later analysis.

There are 15 residues in the CDR3. Germline-derived CDR1 and CDR2 are SEHNR and FQNEAQ (reference sequence). V lost 5 bases and J 4 bases, leaving 14 bases between the germline ends. As regards this clone: Its antigen is not known.

PCR amplification relied on 60 Vbeta primers (plus 13 Jbeta primers). Profiling relied on immunoSEQ multiplex PCR, and the TCRdb table lists in-frame clones only, not all of them. Counted here are some 100,000 clones, around 75% occurring once; the ten biggest clones make up 12% to 15%. Sample: PBMCs. This chain uses TRBV7-9 with TRBJ1-4; D remains ambiguous. The TCR sequence derives from a male donor in good health and CMV-seropositive. The CDR3 loop reads CASSHARSFNEKLFF. Written as DNA, the CDR3 is TGTGCCAGCAGCCACGCCAGGTCCTTTAATGAAAAACTGTTTTTT.